Below are 31 T cell receptor beta chains sequenced from a single sample in a study of CD8+CD57+ T cells in acquired aplastic anemia. Profiling of TCR beta VDJ combinations and CDR3 sequences used genomic DNA as template. One entry per CDR3 protein results from TCRdb running MiXCR on the reads. The sample lists around 190,000 distinct CDR3 sequences; approximately 50% were seen once. Material for sequencing was sorted CD4+, CD8+, or CD8+CD57+ T cells (not recorded which) from PBMCs. The receptors were sampled from a human donor in good health, serving as a control.

This clonotype has ten or more counts. The chain employs TRBV19 and TRBJ1-1, with D perhaps TRBD1 (6 bases). Per germline, CDR1 LNHDA and CDR2 SQIVND (reference sequence). The CDR3 runs to 15 residues. Trimming took off 3 bases at V and 1 base at J, with 12 bases between the two ends. CDR3 DNA sequence: TGTGCCAGTAGTATGGGGCAGGGGAAGAACACTGAAGCTTTCTTT. It is translated as CASSMGQGKNTEAFF. Supplemented by reference TRBV19 and TRBJ1-1, the full variable domain reads DGGITQSPKYLFRKEGQNVTLSCEQNLNHDAMYWYRQDPGQGLRLIYYSQIVNDFQKGDIAEGYSVSREKKESFPLTVTSAQKNPTAFYLCASSMGQGKNTEAFFGQGTRLTVV.

This clonotype was detected many times. The rearrangement uses TRBV7-3 and TRBJ2-1; 16 bases match TRBD2. Unmatched junction bases numbered 11, after V lost 5 bases and J lost 4 bases. Germline-derived CDR1 and CDR2 are SGHTA and FQGTGA. This CDR3 region has 19 residues. The CDR3 region has the DNA TGTGCCAGCAGCGGAAATGGTGGGACTAGCGGGGGGGCGTACAATGAGCAGTTCTTC. Residues: CASSGNGGTSGGAYNEQFF.

The rearrangement links TRBV7-2 to TRBJ2-5; TRBD2 aligns across 15 bases. CDR1 and CDR2 (germline): SGHTA, FQGNSA. The CDR3 is 16 residues long. V lost 4 bases and J lost 5; bases outside the gene matches: 5. The CDR3 DNA is TGTGCCAGCAGCTCCAGGACTAGCGGGGGGGGGGAGACCCAGTACTTC. It translates to CASSSRTSGGGETQYF.

V is TRBV29-1 and J is TRBJ2-3; TRBD1 aligns across 9 bases. CDR3 length: 14 amino acids. CDR1 and CDR2 from the germline V gene are SQVTM and ANQGSEA. Unmatched junction bases numbered 9, after V lost 7 bases and J lost 4 bases. The CDR3 spells CSGTGQGSPDTQYF. In nucleotides, the CDR3 is TGCAGCGGTACAGGACAGGGGTCCCCAGATACGCAGTATTTT.

A remark on this clonotype: A much larger clone is a single base away; this may be a read error. The genes are TRBV5-1 and TRBJ2-7, with D tentatively TRBD2 (6 bases). The CDR3 consists of 18 residues. Germline V gives CDR1 SGHRS, CDR2 YFSETQ. The CDR3 sequence: CASSLVVREEIFSDEQYF. The CDR3 bases are TGCGCCAGCAGCTTGGTTGTCAGGGAGGAAATTTTCTCCGACGAGCAGTACTTC.

This clonotype appeared many times. The chain carries TRBV20-1 and TRBJ2-7, with TRBD1 identical over 8 bases. V dropped 2 bases and J dropped 7; count of bases not matched to a gene: 7. This CDR3 region has 13 residues. Germline V gene data show CDR1 as DFQATT and CDR2 as SNEGSKA (reference sequence). The CDR3 sequence is CSARKQGAGEQYF. The CDR3 DNA is TGCAGTGCTAGAAAGCAGGGGGCAGGAGAGCAGTACTTC.

To note about this clonotype: Lacking the conserved final phenylalanine or tryptophan, this CDR3 likely reflects a read error. The DNA is omitted, as the CDR3 cannot be located on it reliably, and the CDR3 follows TCRdb's listing. The chain has TRBV19 and TRBJ1-6. The CDR3 is 8 residues long, counting both termini. Germline V gene sequence: CDR1 LNHDA, CDR2 SQIVND (reference sequence). CDR3 protein: CASSLGSH.

This chain joins TRBV19 and TRBJ1-2; a weak D match, TRBD1 (6 bases). Germline V gene sequence: CDR1 LNHDA, CDR2 SQIVND (reference sequence). Between the trimmed V and J ends, which lost 5 bases and 4 bases, there was a span of 20 bases. The CDR3 contains 16 residues. CDR3 DNA: TGTGCCAGTAGTTCGAGGACAGTTAGGTTATTCTATGGCTACACCTTC. This codes for CASSSRTVRLFYGYTF.

The chain uses TRBV10-3 and TRBJ2-3, with a possible D match to TRBD2 (7 bases). This CDR3 spans 17 amino acids. V lost 1 base, J lost 0 bases, and 14 bases lay in between. Per the germline V gene, CDR1 is ENHRY and CDR2 is SYGVKD. CDR3 DNA: TGTGCCATCAGTGAGTGGCCACGGGGGGCGAGCACAGATACGCAGTATTTT. As protein: CAISEWPRGASTDTQYF.

This chain connects TRBV5-1 to TRBJ2-7; 7 bases are shared with TRBD1. Trimming cost V 2 bases and J 4 bases; bases outside gene matches: 9. The CDR3 is 15 amino acids. Germline V gives CDR1 SGHRS, CDR2 YFSETQ. CDR3 protein: CASSLGQVERYEQYF. CDR3 coding DNA: TGCGCCAGCAGCTTAGGACAGGTAGAAAGGTACGAGCAGTACTTC.

The J gene is TRBJ2-5, the V gene TRBV20-1, with TRBD2 matching over 8 bases. CDR3 length equals 16 residues. Germline values: CDR1 DFQATT, CDR2 SNEGSKA (reference sequence). Trimming removed 3 bases from V and 3 bases from J; junction bases left unmatched: 12. The CDR3 loop is CSASKGIAGRKETQYF. The DNA for the CDR3 is TGCAGTGCTAGCAAGGGAATAGCGGGGCGGAAAGAGACCCAGTACTTC.

Of note for this clonotype: This CDR3 fails to terminate in the conserved phenylalanine or tryptophan, so it likely reflects a read error. Because the CDR3's place on the DNA is in doubt, the DNA is left out and the CDR3 is given as listed by TCRdb. V and J are TRBV19 and TRBJ1-6. The CDR3 spans 8 amino acids, including both terminal residues. Looked up from germline, CDR1 is LNHDA and CDR2 is SQIVND (reference sequence). CDR3 in amino acids: CASTTLNY.

V gene TRBV10-3 combines with J gene TRBJ2-7; D unclear. In germline, CDR1 is ENHRY, CDR2 SYGVKD. V was clipped by 10 bases and J by 3 bases, with 10 bases between them. The CDR3 totals 11 residues. As DNA, the CDR3 is TGTGCCACCCGATCTAGCTACGAGCAGTACTTC. Its translation is CATRSSYEQYF.

This clonotype has at least ten counts. This sequence joins TRBV19 and TRBJ2-5; D is possibly TRBD2 (6 bases). Germline V gene sequence: CDR1 LNHDA, CDR2 SQIVND (reference sequence). Trimming cost V 0 bases and J 5 bases, with 19 bases left between them. This CDR3 contains 17 residues. CDR3 region: CASSIDRGSSGPETQYF. CDR3 nucleotides: TGTGCCAGTAGTATAGATCGCGGAAGTAGCGGCCCGGAGACCCAGTACTTC.

The chain has TRBV7-9 and TRBJ1-6, with 10 bases lining up with TRBD1. The length of the CDR3 is 15 residues. In germline, CDR1 is SEHNR, CDR2 FQNEAQ (reference sequence). V dropped 5 bases and J dropped 6; count of bases not matched to a gene: 4. The CDR3 coding sequence is TGTGCCAGCAGCCGCGGACAGGGGGTTAATTCACCCCTCCACTTT. It is translated as CASSRGQGVNSPLHF.

This clonotype was found a few times. This chain connects TRBV7-9 to TRBJ2-7; 10 bases fit TRBD1. V shed 6 bases, J shed 0 bases, and the junction held 8 bases outside the gene matches. Germline CDR1 SEHNR, CDR2 FQNEAQ (reference sequence). This CDR3 has 16 residues. CDR3: CASSTSGTGVSYEQYF. CDR3 coding DNA: TGTGCCAGCAGTACCTCCGGGACAGGGGTCTCCTACGAGCAGTACTTC. The variable domain in full, with the rest retrieved from reference TRBV7-9 and TRBJ2-7, is DTGVSQNPRHKITKRGQNVTFRCDPISEHNRLYWYRQTLGQGPEFLTYFQNEAQLEKSRLLSDRFSAERPKGSFSTLEIQRTEQGDSAMYLCASSTSGTGVSYEQYFGPGTRLTVT.

Only a few counts were recorded for this clonotype. The chain couples TRBV28 to TRBJ1-1; D is undetermined. The CDR3 contains 12 residues. Trimming pared 4 bases from V and 5 bases from J, leaving 8 bases between. Germline assignment: CDR1 MDHEN and CDR2 SYDVKM. The CDR3 loop is CASSSSHTEAFF. CDR3 bases: TGTGCCAGCAGTTCCTCCCATACTGAAGCTTTCTTT.

The rearrangement joins TRBV7-9 to TRBJ2-2, with D possibly TRBD2 on 5 matching bases. V lost 2 bases to trimming and J lost 5 bases, with 6 bases between them. The CDR3 has 13 amino acids. Germline V CDR1 and CDR2: SEHNR, FQNEAQ (reference sequence). Written as DNA, the CDR3 is TGTGCCAGCAGCTTATCGGGGACCGGGGAGCTGTTTTTT. Protein product: CASSLSGTGELFF.

The chain recombines TRBV25-1 with TRBJ1-2; D may be TRBD1 (6 bases). The CDR3 is 16 amino acids. Germline V gene sequence: CDR1 MGHDK, CDR2 SYGVNS. The germline V and J ends were trimmed by 4 bases and 5 bases, with 20 bases remaining between them. For the CDR3, the DNA is TGTGCCAGCAGTGGAGAGCTCCAGGGGAGTCGGTATGGCTACACCTTC. It translates to CASSGELQGSRYGYTF.

This rearrangement joins TRBV9 to TRBJ2-5; TRBD2 matches at 9 bases. The CDR3 totals 14 residues. The germline gives CDR1 SGDLS, CDR2 YYNGEE. With V trimmed by 4 bases and J by 6 bases, 7 bases remained unmatched. In DNA form, the CDR3 reads TGTGCCAGCAGCCTCCCTAGCGGGGTGAAGACCCAGTACTTC. Encoded protein: CASSLPSGVKTQYF.

The genes are TRBV2 and TRBJ2-3; 10 bases are a match to TRBD2. The CDR3 is 14 amino acids. V dropped 6 bases and J dropped 4; count of bases not matched to a gene: 4. Germline CDR1 reads SNHLY; CDR2 reads FYNNEI. CDR3: CASRKSGGADTQYF. DNA for the CDR3: TGTGCCAGCAGAAAAAGCGGGGGGGCAGATACGCAGTATTTT. The variable domain in full, with the rest retrieved from reference TRBV2 and TRBJ2-3, is EPEVTQTPSHQVTQMGQEVILRCVPISNHLYFYWYRQILGQKVEFLVSFYNNEISEKSEIFDDQFSVERPDGSNFTLKIRSTKLEDSAMYFCASRKSGGADTQYFGPGTRLTVL.

The chain links TRBV7-2 to TRBJ1-3; TRBD1 might be the D (6 bases). Germline V gives CDR1 SGHTA, CDR2 FQGNSA. CDR3 length equals 12 residues. Trimming removed 8 bases at V and 7 bases at J, with 12 bases between. CDR3 DNA: TGTGCCAGCGTCAGCCAGGGGAACACCATATATTTT. Protein sequence: CASVSQGNTIYF.

With respect to this clonotype: A read error may account for a junction end that differs from germline. The chain recombines TRBV2 with TRBJ2-3, with D possibly matching TRBD2 (5 bases). Germline V gives CDR1 SNHLY, CDR2 FYNNEI. This CDR3 region has 15 residues. The CDR3 DNA is TGCGCCAGTAATATAGGAGGCAAGAGCACAGATACGCAGTATTTT. Translating it yields CASNIGGKSTDTQYF.

This clonotype has more than one count but fewer than ten. J is TRBJ1-2 and V is TRBV7-9; D is possibly TRBD1 (5 bases). The CDR3 totals 13 residues. V was shortened by 5 bases and J by 7 bases, with 14 bases between the two germline ends. CDR1 SEHNR and CDR2 FQNEAQ come from the germline V gene (reference sequence). The DNA of the CDR3 is TGTGCCAGCAGCCTCGGGACGGCGAGTGGCTACACCTTC. Protein: CASSLGTASGYTF.

This clonotype was counted once. The V call is TRBV5-1, the J call TRBJ2-3, with 9 bases fitting TRBD1. This CDR3 is 14 amino acids long. CDR1 and CDR2 (germline): SGHRS, YFSETQ. The V gene end was trimmed by 3 bases and the J gene end by 5 bases; junction bases not matched to a gene: 4. In DNA, the CDR3 is TGCGCCAGCAGCTCCGGACAGGGGCAAGATACGCAGTATTTT. As protein: CASSSGQGQDTQYF.

This clonotype was seen ten or more times. The V gene is TRBV5-6, the J gene TRBJ2-5; D unclear. This CDR3 region has 13 residues. Trimming removed 2 bases from V and 2 bases from J, with 7 bases in between. Germline lookup yields CDR1 SGHDT and CDR2 YYEEEE. CDR3 region: CASSFYHQETQYF. The CDR3, as DNA: TGTGCCAGCAGCTTCTATCATCAAGAGACCCAGTACTTC.

This clonotype has more than one count but fewer than ten. This sequence joins TRBV2 and TRBJ2-5; D is possibly TRBD1 or TRBD2 (5 bases each). Trimming left V 4 bases short and J 4 bases short, with 7 bases between. This CDR3 is built from 12 residues. The germline gives CDR1 SNHLY, CDR2 FYNNEI. The CDR3 loop reads CASSVGGETQYF. The CDR3 DNA reads TGTGCCAGCAGTGTTGGGGGAGAGACCCAGTACTTC.

The V gene is TRBV2, the J gene TRBJ2-7, with no clear D. V lost 6 bases and J lost 0, with 6 bases in between. The CDR3 has 12 amino acids. From germline, CDR1 is SNHLY and CDR2 FYNNEI. CDR3 loop: CASSQFSYEQYF. The DNA of the CDR3 is TGTGCCAGCAGCCAATTCTCCTACGAGCAGTACTTC.

This clonotype was detected a few times. The CDR3 nucleotides read TGTGCCAGCAGCGTACGTCCGGGGGCCAACGAGCAGTACTTC. Protein sequence: CASSVRPGANEQYF. The V gene is TRBV9, the J gene TRBJ2-7; D tentatively fits TRBD1 or TRBD2 (6 bases each). V gave up 1 base and J gave up 5 bases, with 13 bases separating them. This CDR3 comprises 14 residues. Per the germline V gene, CDR1 is SGDLS and CDR2 is YYNGEE.

The chain recombines TRBV5-1 with TRBJ2-7; D is tentatively TRBD1 or TRBD2 (5 bases each). CDR3 size: 15 residues. V was clipped by 4 bases and J by 0 bases, with 14 bases between them. The germline V gene encodes CDR1 SGHRS and CDR2 YFSETQ. The CDR3 DNA is TGCGCCAGCAGCACAGGTGGGGGAAGCTCCTACGAGCAGTACTTC. Translating gives CASSTGGGSSYEQYF.

The chain joins TRBV15 to TRBJ1-1, with D uncertain. Trimming left V 1 base short and J 9 bases short, with 12 bases between. Germline V gene sequence: CDR1 LNHNV, CDR2 YYDKDF (reference sequence). The length of the CDR3 is 13 residues. The CDR3 nucleotides are TGTGCCACCAGCAGAGTCGACCCTTGGAAAGCTTTCTTT. Translated: CATSRVDPWKAFF.